The clone carrying this T cell receptor (beta chain) was counted a single time. The antigen is not known. These data originate in a study of T cell responses to AZD1222 COVID-19 vaccine. The germline V and J ends were trimmed by 4 bases and 4 bases, with 16 bases remaining between them. This CDR3 region has 15 residues. Germline CDR1 is ENHRY and CDR2 is SYGVKD. Study observations and caveats: Repertoires were obtained only post-peak T cell response.

Using immunoSEQ multiplex PCR, the repertoire was profiled, and TCRdb retains in-frame clones only, with some absent. The sample includes some 200,000 clones, approximately 89% seen only once; the top ten take 3% to 3.5%. The receptor's source is an adult who received the AZD1222 COVID-19 vaccine. The starting material was peripheral blood, obtained 28 days after the second AZD1222 dose. This chain links TRBV10-3 with TRBJ1-2; D gene unclear. CDR3 nucleotides: TGTGCCATCAGTGCCGCGGTCCCGGGTGCCTATGGCTACACCTTC. Encoded protein: CAISAAVPGAYGYTF.